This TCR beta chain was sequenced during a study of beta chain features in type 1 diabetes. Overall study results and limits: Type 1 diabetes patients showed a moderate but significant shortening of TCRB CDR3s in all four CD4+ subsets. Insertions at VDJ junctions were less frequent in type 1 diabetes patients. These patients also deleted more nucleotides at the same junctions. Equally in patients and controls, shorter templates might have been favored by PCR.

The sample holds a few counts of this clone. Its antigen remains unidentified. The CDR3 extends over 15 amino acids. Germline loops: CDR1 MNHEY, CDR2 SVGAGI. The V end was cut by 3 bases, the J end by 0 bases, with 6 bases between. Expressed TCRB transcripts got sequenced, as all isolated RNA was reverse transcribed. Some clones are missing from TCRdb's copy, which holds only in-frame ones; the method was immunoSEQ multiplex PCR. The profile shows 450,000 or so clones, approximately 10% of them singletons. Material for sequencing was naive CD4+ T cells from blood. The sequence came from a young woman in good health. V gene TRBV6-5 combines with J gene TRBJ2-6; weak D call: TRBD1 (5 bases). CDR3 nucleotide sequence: TGTGCCAGCAGTTATCAGGGCTCTGGGGCCAACGTCCTGACTTTC. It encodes CASSYQGSGANVLTF.